This section outlines one T cell receptor (beta chain) sequence together with its context. Only in-frame clones appear in the TCRdb table, and some are missing; sequencing was by immunoSEQ multiplex PCR. The sample contains approximately 20,000 clones, about two thirds of which appear only once. These data belong to a study of intratumoral heterogeneity in liver cancer. In germline, CDR1 is MDHEN, CDR2 SYDVKM. There are 15 residues in the CDR3. V was trimmed by 6 bases and J by 4 bases, leaving 19 bases between them. The sequence was obtained from a woman aged 70 to 79 with hepatocellular carcinoma. This chain joins TRBV28 and TRBJ2-7; possibly TRBD1 for D (6 bases). Specimen: tumor-adjacent normal tissue, collected before any cancer treatment. CDR3 sequence reads: CASSSTGWRTYEQYF. In DNA, the CDR3 is TGTGCCAGCAGCTCTACAGGGTGGCGGACATACGAGCAGTACTTC. The complete variable domain, with remaining parts taken from reference TRBV28 and TRBJ2-7, reads DVKVTQSSRYLVKRTGEKVFLECVQDMDHENMFWYRQDPGLGLRLIYFSYDVKMKEKGDIPEGYSVSREKKERFSLILESASTNQTSMYLCASSSTGWRTYEQYFGPGTRLTVT.